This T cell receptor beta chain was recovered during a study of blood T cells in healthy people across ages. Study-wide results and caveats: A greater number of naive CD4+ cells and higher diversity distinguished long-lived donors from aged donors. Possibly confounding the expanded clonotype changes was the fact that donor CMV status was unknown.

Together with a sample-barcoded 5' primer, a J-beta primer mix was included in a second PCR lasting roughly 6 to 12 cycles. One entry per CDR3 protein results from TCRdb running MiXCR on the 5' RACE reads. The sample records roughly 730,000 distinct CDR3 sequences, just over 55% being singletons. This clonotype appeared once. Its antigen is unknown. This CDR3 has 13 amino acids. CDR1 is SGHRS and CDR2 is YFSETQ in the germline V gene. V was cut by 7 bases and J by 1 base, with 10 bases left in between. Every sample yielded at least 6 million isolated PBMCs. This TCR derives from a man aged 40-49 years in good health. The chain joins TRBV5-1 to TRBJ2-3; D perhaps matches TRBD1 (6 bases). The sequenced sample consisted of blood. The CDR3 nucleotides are TGCGCCAGCGGGGGCCTAGGCACAGATACGCAGTATTTT. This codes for CASGGLGTDTQYF.